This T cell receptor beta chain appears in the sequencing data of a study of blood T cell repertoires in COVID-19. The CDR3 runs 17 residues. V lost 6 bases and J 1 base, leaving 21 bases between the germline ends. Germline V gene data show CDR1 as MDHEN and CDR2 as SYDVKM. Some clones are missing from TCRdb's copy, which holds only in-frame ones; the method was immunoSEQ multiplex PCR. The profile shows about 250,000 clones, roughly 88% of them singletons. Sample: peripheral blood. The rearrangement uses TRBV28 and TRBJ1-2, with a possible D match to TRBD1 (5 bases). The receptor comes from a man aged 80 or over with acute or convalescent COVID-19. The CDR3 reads CASSPAAGRGVNYGYTF. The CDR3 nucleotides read TGTGCCAGCAGCCCTGCGGCTGGTCGGGGGGTTAACTATGGCTACACCTTC.